These 25 T cell receptor beta chains were all obtained from the same sample, sequenced in a study of regulatory T cells in long-lasting Graves disease (dated by TCRdb to the early 2020s). The label giving this sample's time point can be read as: newly diagnosed GD, antithyroid drugs for less than 3 months. For both TCR sequencing and RNA sequencing, RNA was extracted from PBMCs using TRIzol. Libraries were made using multiplex PCR. The sample was run on an Illumina HiSeq 4000. CDR3 regions were amplified by Arm-PCR with iRepertoire HTBI primers to construct TCR beta libraries. TCRdb reran the public reads through fastp at Q25 and MiXCR, keeping productive beta chains. Duplicate CDR3 protein sequences are folded into a single record with the most common DNA and genes. In this sample the table shows some 500,000 distinct CDR3 sequences, roughly 14% of which occur a single time. Together, the top ten hold about 9.1% of the sample.

The same sample was also used in a study of T cells in Graves' hyperthyroidism and ophthalmopathy.

The sequences come from peripheral blood mononuclear cells (PBMCs), collected at new diagnosis, from a patient treated with antithyroid drugs. The source of these receptors is a man aged 25-40 years with Graves disease. Donor details come from another sample of the same person, matched by shared clones.

Only a few counts were recorded for this clonotype. The V and J genes are TRBV27 and TRBJ1-1; D uncertain. The CDR3 spans 14 residues. The germline CDR1 and CDR2 sequences are MNHEY and SMNVEV (reference sequence). The V and J ends lost 4 bases and 0 bases respectively, with 9 bases between them. CDR3 DNA: TGTGCCAGCAGTTCAATATTGATGAACACTGAAGCTTTCTTT. Its translation is CASSSILMNTEAFF.

This clonotype was recorded at least ten times. The chain employs TRBV7-9 and TRBJ2-7, with 10 bases fitting TRBD2. The germline CDR1 and CDR2 sequences are SEHNR and FQNEAQ (reference sequence). CDR3 length: 14 residues. V lost 8 bases and J lost 6; bases outside the gene matches: 10. CDR3 residues: CASGQGAGGVEQYF. The CDR3 bases are TGTGCCAGCGGGCAGGGAGCGGGAGGGGTCGAGCAGTACTTC.

This clonotype came up a few times. The J gene is TRBJ1-2, the V gene TRBV20-1; D gene ambiguous. The germline gives CDR1 DFQATT, CDR2 SNEGSKA (reference sequence). This CDR3 region has 11 residues. Trimming shortened V by 6 bases and J by 7 bases, and 12 bases separated the two germline ends. In nucleotides, the CDR3 is TGCAGTGCCATACTACTGTCTGGCTACACCTTC. Protein: CSAILLSGYTF.

This clonotype has only a few counts. The chain combines TRBV25-1 with TRBJ2-1; weak D call: TRBD2 (6 bases). CDR3 length equals 15 residues. Trimming removed 2 bases at V and 7 bases at J, with 15 bases between. The germline gives CDR1 MGHDK, CDR2 SYGVNS. This CDR3 reads CASSEAGTAGNEQFF. As DNA, the CDR3 is TGTGCCAGCAGTGAAGCCGGGACGGCGGGGAATGAGCAGTTCTTC.

V is TRBV29-1 and J is TRBJ1-1, with TRBD1 as a possible D gene (5 bases). Per germline, CDR1 SQVTM and CDR2 ANQGSEA. This CDR3 has 15 amino acids. Deletions cut 1 base from V and 1 base from J, with 13 bases between. This chain's CDR3 is CSVEGPGRKNTEAFF. CDR3 DNA sequence: TGCAGCGTTGAAGGGCCGGGACGGAAGAACACTGAAGCTTTCTTT. Full variable domain (remainder filled in from reference TRBV29-1 and TRBJ1-1): SAVISQKPSRDICQRGTSLTIQCQVDSQVTMMFWYRQQPGQSLTLIATANQGSEATYESGFVIDKFPISRPNLTFSTLTVSNMSPEDSSIYLCSVEGPGRKNTEAFFGQGTRLTVV.

This clonotype was detected ten times or more. The chain carries TRBV12-3 or TRBV12-4 and TRBJ1-5; maybe TRBD1 (6 bases). CDR3 length: 15 residues. Trimming removed 0 bases from V and 4 bases from J, with 10 bases in between. The CDR3 sequence is CASSLAGGFNQPQHF. CDR3 coding DNA: TGTGCCAGCAGTTTAGCAGGGGGTTTTAATCAGCCCCAGCATTTT.

The V gene is TRBV19, the J gene TRBJ2-7; D tentatively fits TRBD1 or TRBD2 (5 bases each). Looked up from germline, CDR1 is LNHDA and CDR2 is SQIVND (reference sequence). V was shortened by 8 bases and J by 3 bases, with 11 bases between the two germline ends. The CDR3 runs to 12 residues. The chain's CDR3 is CASGRDVYEQYF. CDR3 in DNA: TGTGCCAGTGGCCGGGACGTCTACGAGCAGTACTTC.

This clonotype showed up many times. The CDR3: CASSPGENSNQPQHF. CDR3 nucleotides: TGTGCCAGCAGTCCTGGTGAAAATAGCAATCAGCCCCAGCATTTT. The chain links TRBV7-9 to TRBJ1-5; D gene unclear. The V end was cut by 6 bases, the J end by 0 bases, with 12 bases between. The CDR3 length is 15 residues. Per germline, CDR1 SEHNR and CDR2 FQNEAQ (reference sequence).

This clonotype has at least ten counts. This rearrangement joins TRBV20-1 to TRBJ2-3, with a tentative D call TRBD1 (5 bases). This CDR3 is 13 amino acids long. Germline CDR1 reads DFQATT; CDR2 reads SNEGSKA (reference sequence). Trimming shortened V by 3 bases and J by 4 bases, and 11 bases separated the two germline ends. The CDR3 is CSASSGFSDTQYF. For the CDR3, the DNA is TGCAGTGCTAGTTCAGGGTTCTCAGATACGCAGTATTTT.

This clonotype was seen at least ten times. The chain has TRBV29-1 and TRBJ1-1; 9 bases map to TRBD1. The CDR3 has 14 amino acids. Looked up from germline, CDR1 is SQVTM and CDR2 is ANQGSEA. Unmatched junction bases numbered 10, after V lost 7 bases and J lost 4 bases. CDR3 in DNA: TGCAGCGGGACAGGGGACGCTCTTTCCACTGAAGCTTTCTTT. This sequence encodes CSGTGDALSTEAFF.

On this clonotype itself: A clone one base away is much larger, so this may be a read error. The chain links TRBV29-1 to TRBJ2-7, with D uncertain. Per the germline V gene, CDR1 is SQVTM and CDR2 is ANQGSEA. The V and J ends lost 6 bases and 2 bases respectively, with 14 bases between them. The CDR3 is 13 amino acids. This CDR3 is CSVAVGSTYEQYF. The CDR3, as DNA: TGCAGCGTGGCAGTGGGATCGACCTACGAGCAGTACTTC.

This clonotype was recorded many times. The rearrangement uses TRBV12-3 or TRBV12-4 and TRBJ2-7, with D possibly TRBD2 on 6 matching bases. The V gene lost 6 bases and the J gene lost 3 bases, with 12 bases spanning the gap. The CDR3 spans 13 residues. For the CDR3, the DNA is TGTGCCAGCAGCAGGGACTCAAACTACGAGCAGTACTTC. As protein: CASSRDSNYEQYF.

This clonotype was observed many times. The V gene is TRBV28, the J gene TRBJ2-1; D not certain. Trimming pared 1 base from V and 8 bases from J, leaving 6 bases between. Germline CDR1 and CDR2: MDHEN and SYDVKM. The CDR3 consists of 12 residues. This CDR3 is CASSLSRDEQFF. The CDR3 region has the DNA TGTGCCAGCAGTTTATCCAGAGATGAGCAGTTCTTC. Complete variable domain (other parts from reference TRBV28 and TRBJ2-1): DVKVTQSSRYLVKRTGEKVFLECVQDMDHENMFWYRQDPGLGLRLIYFSYDVKMKEKGDIPEGYSVSREKKERFSLILESASTNQTSMYLCASSLSRDEQFFGPGTRLTVL.

V usage is TRBV13 and J usage is TRBJ2-7, with 8 positions matching TRBD2. Trimming at V came to 2 bases and at J to 3 bases, leaving 6 bases not matched to a gene. This CDR3 region has 15 residues. Per germline, CDR1 PRHDT and CDR2 FYEKMQ (reference sequence). The CDR3: CASSLQAGAGYEQYF. In DNA form, the CDR3 reads TGTGCCAGCAGCTTACAAGCGGGAGCTGGCTACGAGCAGTACTTC.

The table lists this clonotype with many counts. The rearrangement links TRBV7-8 to TRBJ1-4; D gene ambiguous. This CDR3 spans 14 amino acids. CDR1 SGHVS and CDR2 FQNEAQ come from the germline V gene. V lost 1 base to trimming and J lost 5 bases, with 8 bases between them. CDR3 sequence reads: CASSLGRANEKLFF. The DNA of the CDR3 is TGTGCCAGCAGCTTAGGGAGGGCGAATGAAAAACTGTTTTTT.

This clonotype was seen ten or more times. The genes are TRBV11-2 and TRBJ2-1, with 7 bases fitting TRBD2. CDR3 length: 15 amino acids. J lost 7 bases, V lost 5 bases, and 11 bases had no gene match. CDR1 and CDR2 from the germline V gene are SGHAT and FQNNGV. The CDR3 loop is CASSPGRGSRNEQFF. The CDR3 nucleotides are TGTGCCAGCAGCCCCGGACGCGGGAGTAGGAATGAGCAGTTCTTC.

This clonotype was seen a handful of times. The V gene is TRBV4-1, the J gene TRBJ2-1, with TRBD2 matching over 8 bases. The V gene's germline CDR1 is MGHRA and CDR2 YSYEKL. This CDR3 is built from 17 residues. V trimming: 2 bases; J trimming: 5 bases; junction bases outside the gene matches: 11. CDR3 sequence reads: CASSQTDFTSGHNEQFF. CDR3 DNA sequence: TGCGCCAGCAGCCAAACTGATTTTACTAGCGGCCACAATGAGCAGTTCTTC.

This clonotype has ten or more counts. The chain employs TRBV12-3 or TRBV12-4 and TRBJ1-1, with TRBD1 matching over 7 bases. V trimming: 1 base; J trimming: 2 bases; junction bases outside the gene matches: 4. This CDR3 has 15 residues. CDR3 loop: CASSLGTGENTEAFF. CDR3 nucleotides: TGTGCCAGCAGTTTAGGTACAGGGGAAAACACTGAAGCTTTCTTT.

This clonotype came up many times. The rearrangement links TRBV11-3 to TRBJ1-1; D not certain. The CDR3 is 13 residues long. Germline V gene data show CDR1 as SGHNT and CDR2 as YENEEA. The V end lost 5 bases, the J end lost 3 bases, and 10 bases lay between the germline ends. The CDR3 is CASSAHGDTEAFF. CDR3 sequence (DNA): TGTGCCAGCAGCGCCCACGGAGACACTGAAGCTTTCTTT.

This clonotype was observed a few times. CDR3 in DNA: TGTGCCAGCAGCTTAGGAGGGAGTGGTGAGCAGTTCTTC. This translates into CASSLGGSGEQFF. The V call is TRBV11-3, the J call TRBJ2-1; perhaps TRBD2 as D (5 bases). The CDR3 has 13 amino acids. Deletions cut 1 base from V and 9 bases from J, with 10 bases between. In germline, CDR1 is SGHNT, CDR2 YENEEA. Based on the CDR3 plus reference TRBV11-3 and TRBJ2-1, the full variable domain is EAGVVQSPRYKIIEKKQPVAFWCNPISGHNTLYWYLQNLGQGPELLIRYENEEAVDDSQLPKDRFSAERLKGVDSTLKIQPAELGDSAVYLCASSLGGSGEQFFGPGTRLTVL.

This clonotype was counted at least ten times. The chain joins TRBV7-3 to TRBJ2-1, with D tentatively TRBD2 (6 bases). There are 14 residues in the CDR3. Germline CDR1 reads SGHTA; CDR2 reads FQGTGA. V lost 3 bases to trimming and J lost 6 bases, with 12 bases between them. The CDR3 sequence is CASSLGGTLNEQFF. CDR3 sequence (DNA): TGTGCCAGCAGCTTGGGCGGGACCCTCAATGAGCAGTTCTTC.

The rearrangement links TRBV25-1 to TRBJ2-2; D not resolved. The CDR3 runs 13 residues. CDR1 MGHDK and CDR2 SYGVNS come from the germline V gene. Trimming left V 2 bases short and J 4 bases short, with 5 bases between. CDR3: CASSEVVTGELFF. CDR3 sequence (DNA): TGTGCCAGCAGTGAAGTGGTCACCGGGGAGCTGTTTTTT.

This clonotype was detected many times. The chain carries TRBV27 and TRBJ2-1; 14 bases line up with TRBD2. CDR3 length: 16 amino acids. J lost 10 bases, V lost 5 bases, and 10 bases had no gene match. Germline CDR1 reads MNHEY; CDR2 reads SMNVEV (reference sequence). This chain's CDR3 is CASSTPGTSGSEEQFF. The CDR3 nucleotides are TGTGCCAGCAGTACCCCCGGGACTAGCGGGAGTGAAGAGCAGTTCTTC.

This clonotype was observed a handful of times. The chain combines TRBV19 with TRBJ1-1, with 7 positions matching TRBD1. Per germline, CDR1 LNHDA and CDR2 SQIVND (reference sequence). V shed 7 bases, J shed 0 bases, and the junction held 8 bases outside the gene matches. The CDR3 contains 15 residues. The CDR3 loop is CASTPWDRMNTEAFF. CDR3 coding DNA: TGTGCCAGTACCCCATGGGACAGAATGAACACTGAAGCTTTCTTT.

This clonotype was recorded many times. The rearrangement uses TRBV12-3 or TRBV12-4 and TRBJ1-5; the D gene is possibly TRBD1 (5 bases). The CDR3 contains 15 residues. V dropped 6 bases and J dropped 6 bases, with 18 bases sitting between them. Here the CDR3 reads CASRGPGRAGQPQHF. In DNA form, the CDR3 reads TGTGCCAGCAGGGGGCCTGGGCGGGCTGGTCAGCCCCAGCATTTT.